This is a list of T cell receptor beta chains from one sample in a study of Ad26.COV2.S vaccination and SARS-CoV-2 variants. Sequencing was performed with immunoSEQ multiplex PCR; in TCRdb, only in-frame clones are kept and a portion is missing. Seen here are roughly 500,000 clones, around 88% observed once, and the top ten hold around 13%. Sequencing was performed on peripheral blood, taken in a trial of Ad26.COV2.S vaccine versus placebo. All receptors come from a person between 18 and 60 years old who received the Ad26.COV2.S COVID-19 vaccine or a placebo. Each CDR3 is given with its conserved first and last residue. D genes are given only for firm matches. Rows give clone size only sometimes, using once, few, many, or a class for an expanded clone.

size	V	D	J	DNA	CDR3
NA	TRBV24-1	TRBD2	TRBJ2-1	TGTGCCACCTCTTTGTCGGGAGGGTACAATGAGCAGTTCTTC	CATSLSGGYNEQFF
NA	TRBV7-2	TRBD2	TRBJ2-5	TGTGCCAGCAGCTTACTCGCGGGAGGAAAGACCCAGTACTTC	CASSLLAGGKTQYF
NA	TRBV5-1	NA	TRBJ2-7	TGCGCCAGCAGCTCCCCTTCTTACGAGCAGTACTTC	CASSSPSYEQYF
once	TRBV7-2	TRBD1	TRBJ1-3	TGTGCCAGCAGCTTAGGTTATAATTTTGGGGACAGACGAAACACCATATATTTT	CASSLGYNFGDRRNTIYF
NA	TRBV7-2	TRBD1	TRBJ2-2	TGTGCCAGCAACGCAGGGGGACACGGGGAGCTGTTTTTT	CASNAGGHGELFF
NA	TRBV6-5	NA	TRBJ1-5	TGTGCCAGCAGTCAAAGGGGATTTTTGCAGCCCCAGCATTTT	CASSQRGFLQPQHF
NA	TRBV14	NA	TRBJ2-5	TGTGCCAGCAGCCAAGCCCGGACGGGGCAAGAGACCCAGTACTTC	CASSQARTGQETQYF
NA	TRBV30	NA	TRBJ1-5	TGTGCCTGGAGTGTGGGTCAGCCCCAGCATTTT	CAWSVGQPQHF
NA	TRBV6-2/TRBV6-3	TRBD2	TRBJ2-2	TGTGCCAGCAGCCTCTTGGGAGCGGGAGGGCCCACCGGGGAGCTGTTTTTT	CASSLLGAGGPTGELFF
NA	TRBV27	TRBD2	TRBJ2-1	TGTGCCAGCAGTTTAACGCTAGCGGGAGTTCATGAGCAGTTCTTC	CASSLTLAGVHEQFF
NA	TRBV18	NA	TRBJ1-2	TGTGCCAGCTCACCTGGACTATATCTTGGCTACACCTTC	CASSPGLYLGYTF
NA	TRBV9	TRBD1	TRBJ1-3	TGTGCCAGCAGCGTAATTCCATTGGGACAGGCGGCGGCTGGAAACACCATATATTTT	CASSVIPLGQAAAGNTIYF
NA	TRBV27	NA	TRBJ1-1	TGTGCCAGCAGCCCTAGGAGGTTGGGTGAAGCTTTCTTT	CASSPRRLGEAFF
NA	TRBV4-3	NA	TRBJ1-1	TGCGCCAGCAGCCAAGTCCTTCGGGGCACTGAAGCTTTCTTT	CASSQVLRGTEAFF
NA	TRBV6-2/TRBV6-3	TRBD2	TRBJ2-1	TGTGCCAGCAGTTATCTTAGCGGGCCATCCTACAATGAGCAGTTCTTC	CASSYLSGPSYNEQFF
NA	TRBV3-1/TRBV3-2	NA	TRBJ1-2	TGTGCCAGCAGCCAACCACAGGTTGGACTCTATGGCTACACCTTC	CASSQPQVGLYGYTF
NA	TRBV5-1	NA	TRBJ2-3	TGCGCCAGCAGCTCGGTAATATCAGATACGCAGTATTTT	CASSSVISDTQYF
NA	TRBV27	NA	TRBJ2-6	TGTGCCACCGGATCCGGGACGTTCGCCTCTGGGGCCAACGTCCTGACTTTC	CATGSGTFASGANVLTF
NA	TRBV27	TRBD2	TRBJ2-7	TGTGCCAGCAGTTTAGGCGGGCGGGAGGGTGACTCCTACGAGCAGTACTTC	CASSLGGREGDSYEQYF
NA	TRBV5-1	TRBD2	TRBJ2-7	TGCGCCAGCAGCTGGGGCGGGAGGGCTTCCTACGAGCAGTACTTC	CASSWGGRASYEQYF
NA	TRBV19	NA	TRBJ2-7	TGTGCCAGTAGTAGCGGCGCCTCCTACGAGCAGTACTTC	CASSSGASYEQYF
NA	TRBV7-8	NA	TRBJ2-7	TGTGCCAGCAGCTTAGGTGGGACCTACGAGCAGTACTTC	CASSLGGTYEQYF
NA	TRBV19	NA	TRBJ2-5	TGTGCCAGTACCTCGAAGGGGGAGACCCAGTACTTC	CASTSKGETQYF
NA	TRBV28	NA	TRBJ2-1	TGTGCCAGCAGCTTGCTCCAGGGGACCTACAATGAGCAGTTCTTC	CASSLLQGTYNEQFF
NA	TRBV28	NA	TRBJ2-7	TGTGCCAGCAGCTTAGCCGGAACGGGGTCACGCTACGAGCAGTACTTC	CASSLAGTGSRYEQYF
NA	TRBV10-1	NA	TRBJ2-7	TGCGCCAGACTCGGGGGATCCGGATACGAGCAGTACTTC	CARLGGSGYEQYF
NA	TRBV7-8	NA	TRBJ2-5	TGTGCCAGCAGTCCCTCGGAGGGGGGTCTAGGGGAGACCCAGTACTTC	CASSPSEGGLGETQYF
NA	TRBV14	NA	TRBJ2-3	TGTGCCAGCAGCCAAGTCCTTAGCACAGATACGCAGTATTTT	CASSQVLSTDTQYF
NA	TRBV30	TRBD1	TRBJ2-6	TGTGCCTGGAGTGTAACAGGGGTGGGCGTCCTGACTTTC	CAWSVTGVGVLTF
NA	TRBV19	TRBD2	TRBJ2-7	TGTGCCAGTAGTCCCGTGGGGGGGGGCTACGAGCAGTACTTC	CASSPVGGGYEQYF
NA	TRBV6-6	NA	TRBJ1-5	TGTGCCAGCAGTTACTCGGCAGGAAAAGGGGGTCAGCCCCAGCATTTT	CASSYSAGKGGQPQHF
NA	TRBV13	NA	TRBJ1-1	TGTGCCAGCAGTCCACGCGGGACTGAAGCTTTCTTT	CASSPRGTEAFF
NA	TRBV18	NA	TRBJ1-4	TGTGCCAGCTCACCCTCGGGACTGGGGGAAAAACTGTTTTTT	CASSPSGLGEKLFF
NA	TRBV19	TRBD2	TRBJ2-1	TGTGCCAGTAGTCCATCTAGCGGGAGGAACAATGAGCAGTTCTTC	CASSPSSGRNNEQFF
NA	TRBV19	NA	TRBJ2-2	TGTGCCAGCCGACATTTCAGGGAGCTGTTTTTT	CASRHFRELFF
NA	TRBV7-2	TRBD1	TRBJ2-1	TGTGCCAGCAGCGTTCGGGACAGGGGGCATCGGGACTCCTACAATGAGCAGTTCTTC	CASSVRDRGHRDSYNEQFF
NA	TRBV28	TRBD1	TRBJ1-5	TGTGCCAGTAAGACAGGGGAATATAGCAATCAGCCCCAGCATTTT	CASKTGEYSNQPQHF
NA	TRBV30	TRBD1	TRBJ2-2	TGTGCCTGGAGTGCCGGGACAGGGAGGAACACCGGGGAGCTGTTTTTT	CAWSAGTGRNTGELFF
few	TRBV27	TRBD1	TRBJ2-4	TGTGCCAGCAGTTTCGGACAGGGACAAGCTCAGTACTTC	CASSFGQGQAQYF
NA	TRBV11-2	NA	TRBJ2-5	TGTGCCAGCAGGAGTCGGCTGGGGTCGGAGACCCAGTACTTC	CASRSRLGSETQYF
NA	TRBV19	NA	TRBJ2-7	TGTGCCAGTAGTCTCGGACTTGTGCAGTACTTC	CASSLGLVQYF
NA	TRBV4-3	NA	TRBJ2-2	TGCGCCAGCAGCCCCGGGACTCTTCCCGGGGAGCTGTTTTTT	CASSPGTLPGELFF
NA	TRBV29-1	NA	TRBJ2-2	TGCAGCGCCCGACAGCCCACCGGGGAGCTGTTTTTT	CSARQPTGELFF
NA	TRBV5-1	NA	TRBJ2-1	TGCGCCAGCAGCTTTGGGCCCAGCGGCAGCTCCTACAATGAGCAGTTCTTC	CASSFGPSGSSYNEQFF
NA	TRBV27	NA	TRBJ2-3	TGTGCCAGCACCAGGGACATCGGGACTGCCCATACGCAGTATTTT	CASTRDIGTAHTQYF
NA	TRBV10-3	NA	TRBJ2-3	TGTGCCATCAGTGAGTCGAGTAGCTTTGTGGGGGATACGCAGTATTTT	CAISESSSFVGDTQYF
NA	TRBV24-1	TRBD1	TRBJ2-3	TGTGCCACCAGTGACAGGGGGCGGACAGATACGCAGTATTTT	CATSDRGRTDTQYF